This TCR beta chain was recovered during a study of blood T cell repertoires in COVID-19. On the study more broadly: From T cells, B-cell-depleted T cells, or PBMCs came the material, which was cDNA or gDNA.

Original data processing: Estimation of nucleated cell counts was performed using reference gene primer amplification. Sequencing used immunoSEQ multiplex PCR; TCRdb keeps in-frame clones, though not all of them. The V and J calls and the clone size are those of that table, but D and trimming were determined from the DNA. This sample yields 280,000 or so clones, of which approximately 85% are seen a single time; 2.2% belongs to the top ten. Germline loops: CDR1 SGDLS, CDR2 YYNGEE. V gave up 10 bases and J gave up 1 base, with 13 bases separating them. The CDR3 covers 13 residues. The study drew participants aged about 18 to 89 years from about two dozen US areas.

This rearrangement joins TRBV9 to TRBJ2-3, with D possibly TRBD1 on 6 matching bases. The source of this sequence is a young man who had recovered from COVID-19. Sequenced input: PBMCs or T cells enriched from blood (not recorded which). Written as DNA, the CDR3 is TGTGCCTCACAACCAGGGGGCACAGATACGCAGTATTTT. It is translated as CASQPGGTDTQYF.